These T cell receptor beta chains were read from a single sample in a study of shared clonotypes between healthy human individuals. Produced via immunoSEQ multiplex PCR; TCRdb's table is partial and in-frame only. The sample consists of hundreds of thousands of clones, around 97% of them appearing once. The specimen was naive CD4+ T cells sorted from blood. These receptors were taken from a woman younger than 45 in good health. CDR3s include the opening cysteine and the closing phenylalanine or tryptophan. The D gene is left open where the match is weak. Clone size is stated in some rows and not others, as once, few, many or a class when expanded.

d_call	v_call	clone_size	j_call	cdr3_nt	cdr3_aa
TRBD2	TRBV28	.	TRBJ2-4	TGTGCCAGCAGTTCTCTAGCGGGAGGGAAAAACATTCAGTACTTC	CASSSLAGGKNIQYF
.	TRBV5-4	.	TRBJ1-2	TGTGCCAGCAGCTTTCTCAGAGGAGAAGCTAACTATGGCTACACCTTC	CASSFLRGEANYGYTF
.	TRBV5-4	.	TRBJ1-2	TGTGCCAGCAGCTTGGACAGGCAGGTGTTCTATGGCTACACCTTC	CASSLDRQVFYGYTF
.	TRBV5-8	.	TRBJ2-1	TGTGCCAGCAACCTGGTGGACCGAAATGAGCAGTTCTTC	CASNLVDRNEQFF
TRBD1	TRBV5-1	.	TRBJ1-2	TGCGCCAGCAGCCCAGGACAGGGAGTTTATGGCTACACCTTC	CASSPGQGVYGYTF
TRBD2	TRBV5-1	.	TRBJ2-1	TGCGCCAGCAGCCCCCTCTCTAGCGGGAGGAATGAGCAGTTCTTC	CASSPLSSGRNEQFF
TRBD1	TRBV30	.	TRBJ2-7	TGTGCCTGGCGGCGCCCCGGGACAGAGAGCTACGAGCAGTACTTC	CAWRRPGTESYEQYF
TRBD2	TRBV7-8	.	TRBJ2-7	TGTGCCACCGGGGAGGGGACCTACGAGCAGTACTTC	CATGEGTYEQYF
.	TRBV10-3	once	TRBJ2-6	TGTGCCACCTCGCTAGGGCCCCTAATTGCCAACGTCCTGACTTTC	CATSLGPLIANVLTF
.	TRBV7-9	.	TRBJ2-4	TGTGCCAGCCAAAGGGGGGCAGGAGATTTTGGCAAAAACATTCAGTACTTC	CASQRGAGDFGKNIQYF
TRBD1	TRBV15	.	TRBJ1-4	TGTGCCACCAGCTCTCAACACAGGGGAGCTAATGAAAAACTGTTTTTT	CATSSQHRGANEKLFF
.	TRBV5-4	.	TRBJ1-2	TGTGCCAGCAGCCCCCGACAGCTACCACTCTATGGCTACACCTTC	CASSPRQLPLYGYTF
.	TRBV5-1	.	TRBJ1-1	TGCGCCAGCAGCTTGGCCCCCGGGGACACTGAAGCTTTCTTT	CASSLAPGDTEAFF
.	TRBV5-1	.	TRBJ2-2	TGCGCCAGCAGCTTCCAGGGCGACGGGGAGCTGTTTTTT	CASSFQGDGELFF
.	TRBV27	.	TRBJ2-5	TGTGCCAGCAGTTTTTCCGGGGGCGGGGAGACCCAGTACTTC	CASSFSGGGETQYF
.	TRBV19	.	TRBJ2-4	TGTGCCAGTGGGGCGGGACTTCGTTACATTCAGTACTTC	CASGAGLRYIQYF
.	TRBV11-2	once	TRBJ2-3	TGTGCCAGCAGGACGGAAATGGATACGCAGTATTTT	CASRTEMDTQYF
.	TRBV19	.	TRBJ2-1	TGTGCCACCCGATTAGGAGGGACATACCACAATGAGCAGTTCTTC	CATRLGGTYHNEQFF
.	TRBV11-2	.	TRBJ1-1	TGTGCCAGCAGCCTCCGGGGGCTTGAAGCTTTCTTT	CASSLRGLEAFF
.	TRBV6-5	.	TRBJ1-2	TGTGCCAGCAGTTCCGCGAACGGGGGAGGCTACACCTTC	CASSSANGGGYTF
TRBD2	TRBV7-6	.	TRBJ2-7	TGTGCCAGCAGCCGTAAGCGGGAGGGCCGCTACGAGCAGTACTTC	CASSRKREGRYEQYF
.	TRBV19	.	TRBJ2-1	TGTGCCAGTAGTATGGAAGGGAATGAGCAGTTCTTC	CASSMEGNEQFF
.	TRBV4-2	.	TRBJ2-7	TGTGCCAGCAGCCAAGGGGAAACCGCCTACGAGCAGTACTTC	CASSQGETAYEQYF
TRBD1	TRBV27	few	TRBJ1-5	TGTGCCAGCAGTCCACAGGGGGCGGGGACTCAGCCCCAGCATTTT	CASSPQGAGTQPQHF
.	TRBV7-2	.	TRBJ2-1	TGTGCCAGCAGCTTAAGTAGCGTTTACAATGAGCAGTTCTTC	CASSLSSVYNEQFF
.	TRBV7-8	.	TRBJ2-3	TGTGCCAGCAGCTTAGAGATTGGGCTAGCGAGCACAGATACGCAGTATTTT	CASSLEIGLASTDTQYF
.	TRBV5-1	.	TRBJ1-1	TGCGCCAGCAGCGACGACAGGCGAACGAACACTGAAGCTTTCTTT	CASSDDRRTNTEAFF
.	TRBV6-1	.	TRBJ2-7	TGTGCCAGCAGTGAACACGGTTACAGCGAACAAGTCTACGAGCAGTACTTC	CASSEHGYSEQVYEQYF
.	TRBV18	.	TRBJ2-3	TGTGCCAGCTCGGAGAAGGACGGGAACACAGATACGCAGTATTTT	CASSEKDGNTDTQYF
TRBD1	TRBV7-7	.	TRBJ2-7	TGTGCCAGCAGCCGGGACAGGGGTGATAGTAACAGACCCTACGAGCAGTACTTC	CASSRDRGDSNRPYEQYF
TRBD2	TRBV27	.	TRBJ2-7	TGTGCCAGCAGTTCAACTAGCGTGATGACCTACGAGCAGTACTTC	CASSSTSVMTYEQYF
TRBD2	TRBV10-3	.	TRBJ2-7	TGTGCCACCCTAACTAGCGGGAGTCAGAACGAGCAGTACTTC	CATLTSGSQNEQYF
.	TRBV18	.	TRBJ1-6	TGTGCCAGCTCACCACAGGCAGGAGATTCACCCCTCCACTTT	CASSPQAGDSPLHF
TRBD2	TRBV5-1	.	TRBJ2-3	TGCGCCAGCAGCTTGCCCGGACTAGCGAAGAGCACAGATACGCAGTATTTT	CASSLPGLAKSTDTQYF
.	TRBV4-1	.	TRBJ1-1	TGCGCCAGCAGCCAAGACCAACTCACTCCGGGGCCGAACACTGAAGCTTTCTTT	CASSQDQLTPGPNTEAFF
TRBD1	TRBV28	.	TRBJ1-1	TGTGCCAGCAGTTTGATTGGGACAGGGTCGAACACTGAAGCTTTCTTT	CASSLIGTGSNTEAFF
.	TRBV19	once	TRBJ1-5	TGTGCCAGTAGTTTCCTCATGGTTAAGCCCCAGCATTTT	CASSFLMVKPQHF
.	TRBV19	.	TRBJ1-6	TGTGCCAGTAGTATCGGTATTCAGAATACGGGCGCTTCACCCCTCCACTTT	CASSIGIQNTGASPLHF
TRBD2	TRBV9	.	TRBJ2-1	TGTGCCAGCAGCGTAGCTAGCGGGGATAGCTCCTACAATGAGCAGTTCTTC	CASSVASGDSSYNEQFF
TRBD1	TRBV2	.	TRBJ1-2	TGTGCCAGCAGTCACGGACAGGGGGCGAACTATGGCTACACCTTC	CASSHGQGANYGYTF
.	TRBV28	.	TRBJ1-5	TGTGCCAGCAGGGCCGCCATGATCCGATCCTTCAATCAGCCCCAGCATTTT	CASRAAMIRSFNQPQHF
TRBD2	TRBV2	.	TRBJ2-7	TGTGCCAGCAGCTCGCTAGCGGGAGTCGGCGAGCAGTACTTC	CASSSLAGVGEQYF
.	TRBV11-3	.	TRBJ2-7	TGTGCCAGCAGCTTGGCACAGTACTCCTACGAGCAGTACTTC	CASSLAQYSYEQYF
.	TRBV11-2	.	TRBJ2-3	TGTGCCAGCAGAAATACCGCCCCCCGCACAGATACGCAGTATTTT	CASRNTAPRTDTQYF
.	TRBV7-8	.	TRBJ1-5	TGTGCCAGCAGTTCCGGACAGATCCTCAATCAGCCCCAGCATTTT	CASSSGQILNQPQHF
.	TRBV28	.	TRBJ1-5	TGTGCCAGCAGTTTAGGACCCTTAACAGGAGCGAGGGCCAATCAGCCCCAGCATTTT	CASSLGPLTGARANQPQHF
.	TRBV28	.	TRBJ2-2	TGTGCCAGCAGTTTAAAGCCGAACACCGGGGAGCTGTTTTTT	CASSLKPNTGELFF
.	TRBV7-2	.	TRBJ2-3	TGTGCCAGCAGCTTACAGGTCCCAGATACGCAGTATTTT	CASSLQVPDTQYF
.	TRBV2	.	TRBJ2-2	TGTGCCAGCAACGGGCGGACCGCGAACACCGGGGAGCTGTTTTTT	CASNGRTANTGELFF
TRBD2	TRBV6-4	.	TRBJ2-1	TGTGCCAGCAGTAAATACCCCGGGACTAGCGGGAGCTTCGACAATGAGCAGTTCTTC	CASSKYPGTSGSFDNEQFF
.	TRBV19	.	TRBJ2-4	TGTGCCAGTAGTATAGCGGGGCTCCCAAGAAACATTCAGTACTTC	CASSIAGLPRNIQYF
TRBD2	TRBV28	.	TRBJ2-1	TGTGCCAGCAGCCACTTGGGACTAGCGGGAGCTGTAGGCTCCTACAATGAGCAGTTCTTC	CASSHLGLAGAVGSYNEQFF
.	TRBV10-3	.	TRBJ2-5	TGTGCCATCAGTGAAACAGCCTTACAAGAGACCCAGTACTTC	CAISETALQETQYF
TRBD2	TRBV19	.	TRBJ2-1	TGTGCCAGTAAGATGGCTAGCGGGAGCTCCTACAATGAGCAGTTCTTC	CASKMASGSSYNEQFF
.	TRBV28	.	TRBJ2-2	TGTGCCAGCAGTTCGGCTGGCGGCGCCGGGGAGCTGTTTTTT	CASSSAGGAGELFF
.	TRBV5-1	.	TRBJ2-5	TGCGCCAGCAGGGTGGGGGAGACCCAGTACTTC	CASRVGETQYF
TRBD2	TRBV5-1	.	TRBJ2-1	TGCGCCAGCAGCTCCGGTCTAGCGGGAGTAGGTAATGAGCAGTTCTTC	CASSSGLAGVGNEQFF
.	TRBV28	.	TRBJ1-2	TGTGCCAGCAGTCCCGGGGGGGGCGGCTATGGCTACACCTTC	CASSPGGGGYGYTF
.	TRBV27	once	TRBJ1-4	TGTGCCAGCAGGGACAGCGAGGGGGCAACTAATGAAAAACTGTTTTTT	CASRDSEGATNEKLFF
TRBD1	TRBV5-6	.	TRBJ1-2	TGTGCCAGCAGCGTGGACAGGGTTTATGGCTACACCTTC	CASSVDRVYGYTF